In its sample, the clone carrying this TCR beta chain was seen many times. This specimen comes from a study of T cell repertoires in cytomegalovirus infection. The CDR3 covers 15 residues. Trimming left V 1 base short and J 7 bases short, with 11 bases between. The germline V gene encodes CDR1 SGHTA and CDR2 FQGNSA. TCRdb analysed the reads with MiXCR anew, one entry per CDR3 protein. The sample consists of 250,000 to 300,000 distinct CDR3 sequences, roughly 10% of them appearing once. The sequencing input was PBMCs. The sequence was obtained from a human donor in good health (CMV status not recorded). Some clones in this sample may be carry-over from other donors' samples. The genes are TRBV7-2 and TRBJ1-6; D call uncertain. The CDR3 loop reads CASSLDGLTNSPLHF. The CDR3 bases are TGTGCCAGCAGCTTAGACGGCCTGACCAATTCACCCCTCCACTTT. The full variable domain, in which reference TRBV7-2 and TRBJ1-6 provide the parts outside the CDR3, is GAGVSQSPSNKVTEKGKDVELRCDPISGHTALYWYRQSLGQGLEFLIYFQGNSAPDKSGLPSDRFSAERTGGSVSTLTIQRTQQEDSAVYLCASSLDGLTNSPLHFGNGTRLTVT.